The text below deals with one T cell receptor (beta chain). The V end lost 7 bases, the J end lost 4 bases, and 11 bases lay between the germline ends. Germline V gene data show CDR1 as MDHEN and CDR2 as SYDVKM. CDR3 size: 13 residues. This sample was included in a study of blood T cell repertoires in COVID-19. The study recruited people aged roughly 18 to 100 years across some 23 US areas. The assay was immunoSEQ multiplex PCR, and TCRdb's table has in-frame clones only and misses some. The table lists about 320,000 clones, around nine tenths of them singletons. The chain links TRBV28 to TRBJ1-5; no definite D call. The clonotype comes from a man in his sixties who had recovered from COVID-19. The sequenced sample consisted of PBMCs or T cells enriched from blood (not recorded which). For the CDR3, the DNA is TGTGCCAGCACCCGCATGACAAATCAGCCCCAGCATTTT. Protein sequence: CASTRMTNQPQHF.